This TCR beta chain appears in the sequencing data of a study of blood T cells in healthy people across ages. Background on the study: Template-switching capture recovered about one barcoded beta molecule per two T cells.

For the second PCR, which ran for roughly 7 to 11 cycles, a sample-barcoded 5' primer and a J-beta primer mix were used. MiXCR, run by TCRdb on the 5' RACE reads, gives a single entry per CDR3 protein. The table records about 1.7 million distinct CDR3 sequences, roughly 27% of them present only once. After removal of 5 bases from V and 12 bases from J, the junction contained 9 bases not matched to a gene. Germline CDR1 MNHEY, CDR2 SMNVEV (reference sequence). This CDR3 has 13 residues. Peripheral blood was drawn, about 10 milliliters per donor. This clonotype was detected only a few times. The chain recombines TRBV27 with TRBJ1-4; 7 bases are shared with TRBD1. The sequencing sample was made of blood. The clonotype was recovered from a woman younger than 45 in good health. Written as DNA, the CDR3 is TGTGCCAGCAGTACGCTCGCCGGACAGGAACTGTTTTTT. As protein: CASSTLAGQELFF. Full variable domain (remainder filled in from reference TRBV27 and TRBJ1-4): EAQVTQNPRYLITVTGKKLTVTCSQNMNHEYMSWYRQDPGLGLRQIYYSMNVEVTDKGDVPEGYKVSRKEKRNFPLILESPSPNQTSLYFCASSTLAGQELFFGSGTQLSVL.